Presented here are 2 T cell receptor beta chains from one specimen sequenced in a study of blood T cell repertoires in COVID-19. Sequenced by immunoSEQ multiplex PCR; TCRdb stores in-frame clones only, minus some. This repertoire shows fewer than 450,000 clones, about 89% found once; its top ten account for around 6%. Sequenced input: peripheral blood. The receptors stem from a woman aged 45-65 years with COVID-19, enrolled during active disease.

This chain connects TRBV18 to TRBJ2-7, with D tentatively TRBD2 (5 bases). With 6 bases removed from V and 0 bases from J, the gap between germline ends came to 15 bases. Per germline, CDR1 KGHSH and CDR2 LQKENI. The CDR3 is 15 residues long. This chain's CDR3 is CASSPSSGYSYEQYF. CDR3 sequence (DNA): TGTGCCAGCTCCCCAAGCTCGGGGTACTCCTACGAGCAGTACTTC.

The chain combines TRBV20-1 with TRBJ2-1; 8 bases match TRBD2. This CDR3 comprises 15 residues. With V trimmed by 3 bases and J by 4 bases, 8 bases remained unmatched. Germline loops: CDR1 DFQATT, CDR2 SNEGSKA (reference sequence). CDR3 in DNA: TGCAGTGCTAGTGGTAGCGGGAAATTTTACAATGAGCAGTTCTTC. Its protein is CSASGSGKFYNEQFF.